The T cell receptor beta chain described here comes from a study of spatial heterogeneity in lung cancer (dated by TCRdb to 2018 to 2020). About the study as a whole: More beta-chain than alpha-chain transcripts were consistently detected, likely reflecting higher beta-chain transcript abundance. Nonsynonymous mutation counts, determined by whole-exome sequencing of tumor tissue, were related to TCR repertoire features. TCR transcript counts in tumor regions correlated strongly with a T cell transcriptional module score from matched bulk RNA-seq. At surgery, both alpha and beta chains were TCR-sequenced in about 200 tumor regions, about 64 matched nontumor lung samples and 56 PBMC samples. TCR alpha and beta repertoires were quantitatively compared across multiple tumor regions, matched nontumor lung and blood in non-small cell lung cancer. In the raw uncorrected reads, each unique combination of TCR and UMI appeared more than ten times on average. Results and caveats for the whole study, not just this receptor: Counts of ubiquitous and regional expanded TCRs were found to correlate with counts of ubiquitous and regional nonsynonymous mutations, respectively. The tumor nonsynonymous mutation count correlated with the number of expanded intratumoral alpha and beta TCRs. TCR-seq was estimated to cover only roughly 7% of tumor T cells for alpha chains and approximately 12% for beta chains. Confirming at a functional level the hypothesis that regional TCRs recognize regional mutations was considered to require additional single-cell paired TCR alpha and beta sequencing.

Library creation used 5' RACE. Sequencing was carried out with a NextSeq 500. In the TCR library protocol, a unique molecular identifier was attached to each TCR cDNA molecule so that PCR and sequencing errors could be corrected. Processing in the source paper ran as follows. TCR identification, UMI-based error correction and CDR3 extraction were performed with Decombinator tools. Expanded TCRs were defined as those above a frequency of 2 per 1,000, corresponding to the top 1% of the tumor frequency distribution. Expanded tumor TCRs statistically deemed absent (corrected P<0.05) from at least one tumor region were classed as regional, and all other expanded tumor TCRs were classed as ubiquitous. Rényi diversity was computed with the R vegan package after subsampling each repertoire 100 times to 5,000 TCRs. To build CDR3 similarity networks, amino acid triplet string-kernel similarity was used, and CDR3s were connected when their pairwise similarity was above 0.82. TCRdb's own reprocessing of the public reads used fastp at Q25 and MiXCR and kept productive beta chains. Merged by CDR3 protein, the rows form single entries marked with the most common genes and DNA. V and J calls and clone size were set by TCRdb, not the authors. Within this sample are roughly 9,200 distinct CDR3 sequences, with about 2.9% of them counted one time only. The top ten clones comprise roughly an eighth of the sample.

Inclusive of the bounding cysteine and phenylalanine, the CDR3 is 15 residues long. Only the CDR3 part of the read is kept: 45 bases, read in frame from the first base. V is clipped by 5 bases and J by 4 bases, and the sequence between their germline boundaries is 17 bases long. Based on the germline V gene, the CDR1 and CDR2 sequences are MNHEY and SVGEGT. Many counts were recorded for this clonotype. What antigen it recognizes has not been identified. Base qualities were left out, and no much larger clone turns up one base away. Interpreted using the paper, the time point label stands for: sample taken at primary tumor resection. Samples were obtained from approximately 72 patients with early-stage, untreated non-small cell lung cancer from the lung TRACERx cohort. Without any cell sorting, TCR sequencing was performed on whole RNA extracted either from tumor and nontumor lung tissue or from cryopreserved PBMC samples. Only patients with enough RNA available from two or more tumor regions were chosen for TCR sequencing. Tumor and adjacent nontumor lung specimens were reviewed by a lung pathologist before selection.

Sequenced material: lung tumor tissue, taken at surgery. This receptor was identified in a male donor with early-stage non-small cell lung cancer. Here the chain combines TRBV6-2 or TRBV6-3 and TRBJ2-5, with the D gene not confidently named. The nucleotide sequence reads TGTGCCAGCAGTCCAACACGGAAAGCCGTAGAGACCCAGTACTTC. The resulting protein is CASSPTRKAVETQYF.